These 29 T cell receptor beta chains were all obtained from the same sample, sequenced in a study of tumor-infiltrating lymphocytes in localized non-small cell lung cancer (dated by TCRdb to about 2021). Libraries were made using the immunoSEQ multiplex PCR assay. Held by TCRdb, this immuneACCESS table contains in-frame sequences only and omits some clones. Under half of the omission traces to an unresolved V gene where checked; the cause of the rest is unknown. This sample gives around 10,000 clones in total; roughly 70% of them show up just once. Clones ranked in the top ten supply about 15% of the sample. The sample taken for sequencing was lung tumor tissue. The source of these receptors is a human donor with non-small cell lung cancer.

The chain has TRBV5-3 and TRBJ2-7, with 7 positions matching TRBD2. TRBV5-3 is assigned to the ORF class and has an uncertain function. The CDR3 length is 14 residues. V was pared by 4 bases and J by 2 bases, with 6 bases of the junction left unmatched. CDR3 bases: TGTGCCAGAAGCATAGGACTAGAGGCCTACGAGCAGTACTTC. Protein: CARSIGLEAYEQYF.

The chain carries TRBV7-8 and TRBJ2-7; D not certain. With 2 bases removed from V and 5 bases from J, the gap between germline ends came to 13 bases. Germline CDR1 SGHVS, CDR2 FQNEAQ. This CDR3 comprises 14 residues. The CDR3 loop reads CASSLWAMVNEQYF. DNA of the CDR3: TGTGCCAGCAGCTTATGGGCGATGGTGAACGAGCAGTACTTC.

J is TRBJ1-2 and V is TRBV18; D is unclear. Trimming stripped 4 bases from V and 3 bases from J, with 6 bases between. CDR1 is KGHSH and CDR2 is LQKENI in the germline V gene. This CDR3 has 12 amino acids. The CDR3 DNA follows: TGTGCCAGCTCACTTCAGGACTATGGCTACACCTTC. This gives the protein CASSLQDYGYTF. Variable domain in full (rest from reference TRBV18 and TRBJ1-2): NAGVMQNPRHLVRRRGQEARLRCSPMKGHSHVYWYRQLPEEGLKFMVYLQKENIIDESGMPKERFSAEFPKEGPSILRIQQVVRGDSAAYFCASSLQDYGYTFGSGTRLTVV.

The CDR3 nucleotides read TGTGCCAGCAGTTCCCCAGTCGGGAGCTACGAGCAGTACTTC. This codes for CASSSPVGSYEQYF. This chain links TRBV28 with TRBJ2-7, with D perhaps TRBD2 (6 bases). Trimming cost V 4 bases and J 3 bases, with 13 bases left between them. The CDR3 length is 14 residues. Germline V lookup: CDR1 MDHEN, CDR2 SYDVKM. Based on the CDR3 plus reference TRBV28 and TRBJ2-7, the full variable domain is DVKVTQSSRYLVKRTGEKVFLECVQDMDHENMFWYRQDPGLGLRLIYFSYDVKMKEKGDIPEGYSVSREKKERFSLILESASTNQTSMYLCASSSPVGSYEQYFGPGTRLTVT.

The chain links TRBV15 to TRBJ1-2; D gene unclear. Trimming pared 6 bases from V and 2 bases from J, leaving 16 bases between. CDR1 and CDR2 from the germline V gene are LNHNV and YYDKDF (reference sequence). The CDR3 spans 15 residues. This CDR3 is CATRDPKVTNYGYTF. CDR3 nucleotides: TGTGCCACCAGGGACCCCAAGGTGACAAACTATGGCTACACCTTC.

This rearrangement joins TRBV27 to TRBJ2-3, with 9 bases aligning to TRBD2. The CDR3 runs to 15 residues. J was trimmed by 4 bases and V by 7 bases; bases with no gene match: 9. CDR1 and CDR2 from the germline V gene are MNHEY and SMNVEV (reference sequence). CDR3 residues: CASTRAGLASDTQYF. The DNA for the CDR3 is TGTGCCAGCACTCGAGCGGGACTAGCATCAGATACGCAGTATTTT.

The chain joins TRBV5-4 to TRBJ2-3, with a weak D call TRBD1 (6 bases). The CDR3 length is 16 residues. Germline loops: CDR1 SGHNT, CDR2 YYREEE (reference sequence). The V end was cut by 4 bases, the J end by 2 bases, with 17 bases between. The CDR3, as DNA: TGTGCCAGCAGCATACAGGGAAGGAGGTCCACAGATACGCAGTATTTT. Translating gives CASSIQGRRSTDTQYF.

For the CDR3, the DNA is TGTGCCATCAATAGGGGCAGCCAGTCCTACGAGCAGTACTTC. Residues: CAINRGSQSYEQYF. This rearrangement joins TRBV10-3 to TRBJ2-7; D may be TRBD1 (5 bases). In germline, CDR1 is ENHRY, CDR2 SYGVKD. The CDR3 is 14 amino acids. The V gene lost 7 bases and the J gene lost 1 base, with 14 bases spanning the gap.

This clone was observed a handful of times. CDR3 sequence: CASSSPGGTVDTQYF. The DNA of the CDR3 is TGTGCCAGCAGCTCGCCCGGGGGGACGGTGGATACGCAGTATTTT. The rearrangement links TRBV13 to TRBJ2-3; 7 bases match TRBD2. CDR3 size: 15 residues. Germline assignment: CDR1 PRHDT and CDR2 FYEKMQ (reference sequence). V lost 4 bases and J lost 6; bases outside the gene matches: 10.

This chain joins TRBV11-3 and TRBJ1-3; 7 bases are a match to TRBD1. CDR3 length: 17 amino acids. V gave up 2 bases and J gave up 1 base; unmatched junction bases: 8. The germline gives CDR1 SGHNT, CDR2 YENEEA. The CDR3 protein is CASSLIREGASGNTIYF. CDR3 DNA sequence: TGTGCCAGCAGCTTAATTAGGGAGGGGGCGTCTGGAAACACCATATATTTT.

As DNA, the CDR3 is TGTGCCAGCAGCTTGACGGATACTAACTATGGCTACACCTTC. It yields the protein CASSLTDTNYGYTF. The chain joins TRBV5-4 to TRBJ1-2, with D uncertain. Germline CDR1 is SGHNT and CDR2 is YYREEE (reference sequence). The CDR3 runs to 14 residues. The germline V and J ends were trimmed by 1 base and 0 bases, with 7 bases remaining between them.

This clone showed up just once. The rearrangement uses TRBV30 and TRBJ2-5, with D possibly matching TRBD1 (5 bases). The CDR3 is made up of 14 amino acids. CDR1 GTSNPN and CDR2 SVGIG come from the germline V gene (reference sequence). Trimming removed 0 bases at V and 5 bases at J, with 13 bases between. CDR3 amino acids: CAWSVTRVDETQYF. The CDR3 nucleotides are TGTGCCTGGAGTGTTACCAGGGTTGATGAGACCCAGTACTTC.

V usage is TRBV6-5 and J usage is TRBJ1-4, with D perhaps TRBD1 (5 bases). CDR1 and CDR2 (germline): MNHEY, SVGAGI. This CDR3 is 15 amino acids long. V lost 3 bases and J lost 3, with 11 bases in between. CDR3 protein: CASSYQGGANEKLFF. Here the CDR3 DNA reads TGTGCCAGCAGTTATCAGGGTGGCGCTAATGAAAAACTGTTTTTT.

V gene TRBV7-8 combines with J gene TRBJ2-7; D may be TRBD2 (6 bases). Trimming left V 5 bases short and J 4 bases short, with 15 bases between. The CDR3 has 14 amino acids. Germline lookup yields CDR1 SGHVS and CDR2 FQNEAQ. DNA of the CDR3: TGTGCCAGCAGCCCAACGAGAGGGAGGTACGAGCAGTACTTC. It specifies CASSPTRGRYEQYF.

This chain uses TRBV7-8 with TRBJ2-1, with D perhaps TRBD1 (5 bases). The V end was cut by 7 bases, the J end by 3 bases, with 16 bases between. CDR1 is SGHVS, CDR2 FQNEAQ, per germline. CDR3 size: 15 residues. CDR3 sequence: CASISLGENYNEQFF. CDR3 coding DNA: TGTGCCAGCATCTCCTTAGGGGAAAACTACAATGAGCAGTTCTTC.

In nucleotides, the CDR3 is TGTGCCAGCAGCCGGAGTTCGCAGGATGAAAAACTGTTTTTT. Translation: CASSRSSQDEKLFF. The chain links TRBV11-2 to TRBJ1-4; D is uncertain. The CDR3 is 14 residues long. Germline V lookup: CDR1 SGHAT, CDR2 FQNNGV. The V gene lost 5 bases and the J gene lost 6 bases, with 13 bases spanning the gap.

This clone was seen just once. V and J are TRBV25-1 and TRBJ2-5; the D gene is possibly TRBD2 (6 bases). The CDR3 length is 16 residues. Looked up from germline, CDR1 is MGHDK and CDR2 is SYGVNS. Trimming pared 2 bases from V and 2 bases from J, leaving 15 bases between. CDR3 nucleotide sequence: TGTGCCAGCAGTGAAAGGGCGGGAAGGAAACAAGAGACCCAGTACTTC. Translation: CASSERAGRKQETQYF.

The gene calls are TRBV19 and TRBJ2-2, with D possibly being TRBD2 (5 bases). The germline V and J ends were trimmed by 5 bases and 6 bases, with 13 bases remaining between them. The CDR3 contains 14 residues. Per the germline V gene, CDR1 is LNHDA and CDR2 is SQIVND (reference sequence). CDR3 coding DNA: TGTGCCAGTAGTGGAGGCCAGCGCGCCGGGGAGCTGTTTTTT. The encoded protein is CASSGGQRAGELFF. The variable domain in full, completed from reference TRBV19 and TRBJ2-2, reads DGGITQSPKYLFRKEGQNVTLSCEQNLNHDAMYWYRQDPGQGLRLIYYSQIVNDFQKGDIAEGYSVSREKKESFPLTVTSAQKNPTAFYLCASSGGQRAGELFFGEGSRLTVL.

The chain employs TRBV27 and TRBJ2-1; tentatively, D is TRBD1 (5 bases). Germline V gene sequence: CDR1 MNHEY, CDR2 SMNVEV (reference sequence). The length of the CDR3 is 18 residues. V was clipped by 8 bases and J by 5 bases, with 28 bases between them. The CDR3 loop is CASCYLKVVQGGHNEQFF. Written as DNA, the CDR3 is TGTGCCAGCTGCTACTTAAAAGTCGTTCAGGGTGGGCACAATGAGCAGTTCTTC.

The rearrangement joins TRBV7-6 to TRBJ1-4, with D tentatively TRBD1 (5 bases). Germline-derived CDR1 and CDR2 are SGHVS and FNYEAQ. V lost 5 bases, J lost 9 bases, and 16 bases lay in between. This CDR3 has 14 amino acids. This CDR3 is CASSPPGGEQKLFF. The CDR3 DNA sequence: TGTGCCAGCAGCCCTCCGGGGGGGGAGCAAAAACTGTTTTTT.

The CDR3 here is CASSISRSLRDNQPQHF. The CDR3 nucleotides read TGTGCCAGTAGTATTTCCCGGTCCCTTAGAGATAATCAGCCCCAGCATTTT. The rearrangement uses TRBV19 and TRBJ1-5; D gene uncertain. In germline, CDR1 is LNHDA, CDR2 SQIVND (reference sequence). Trimming shortened V by 3 bases and J by 4 bases, and 19 bases separated the two germline ends. This CDR3 has 17 residues.

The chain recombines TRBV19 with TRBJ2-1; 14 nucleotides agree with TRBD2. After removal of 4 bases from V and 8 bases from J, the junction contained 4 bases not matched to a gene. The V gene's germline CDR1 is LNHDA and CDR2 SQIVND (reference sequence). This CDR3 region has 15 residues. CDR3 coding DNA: TGTGCCAGTAGTAGCCCGGGACTAGCGGGAGATGAGCAGTTCTTC. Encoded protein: CASSSPGLAGDEQFF.

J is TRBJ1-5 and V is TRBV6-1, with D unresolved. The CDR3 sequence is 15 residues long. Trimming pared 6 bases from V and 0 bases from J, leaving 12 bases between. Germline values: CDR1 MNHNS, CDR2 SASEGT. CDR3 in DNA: TGTGCCAGCAGGGAGTCGGCAGATAGCAATCAGCCCCAGCATTTT. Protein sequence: CASRESADSNQPQHF.

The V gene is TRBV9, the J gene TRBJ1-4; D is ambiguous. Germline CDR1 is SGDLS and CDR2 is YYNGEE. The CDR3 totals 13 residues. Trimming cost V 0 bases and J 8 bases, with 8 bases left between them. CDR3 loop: CASSVESGEKLFF. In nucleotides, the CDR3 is TGTGCCAGCAGCGTAGAATCGGGGGAAAAACTGTTTTTT.

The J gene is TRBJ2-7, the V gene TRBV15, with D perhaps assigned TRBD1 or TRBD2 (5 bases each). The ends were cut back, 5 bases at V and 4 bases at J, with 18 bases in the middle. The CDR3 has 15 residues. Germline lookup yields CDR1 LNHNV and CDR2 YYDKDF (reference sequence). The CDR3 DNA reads TGTGCCACCAGCCGGGGACCTGGATCCTATTACGAGCAGTACTTC. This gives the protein CATSRGPGSYYEQYF.

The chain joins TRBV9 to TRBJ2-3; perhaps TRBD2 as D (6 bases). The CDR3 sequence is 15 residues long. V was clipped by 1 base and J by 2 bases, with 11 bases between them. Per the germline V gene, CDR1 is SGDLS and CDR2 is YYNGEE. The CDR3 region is CASSVRGEVTDTQYF. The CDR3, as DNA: TGTGCCAGCAGCGTACGAGGGGAGGTCACAGATACGCAGTATTTT.

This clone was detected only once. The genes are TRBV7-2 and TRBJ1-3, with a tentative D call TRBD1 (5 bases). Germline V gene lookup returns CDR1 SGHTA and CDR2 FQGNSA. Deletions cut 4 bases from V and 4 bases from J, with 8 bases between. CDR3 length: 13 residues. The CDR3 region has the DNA TGTGCCAGCAGCTCGGGACGGGGAAACACCATATATTTT. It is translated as CASSSGRGNTIYF. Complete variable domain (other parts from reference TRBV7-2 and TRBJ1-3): GAGVSQSPSNKVTEKGKDVELRCDPISGHTALYWYRQSLGQGLEFLIYFQGNSAPDKSGLPSDRFSAERTGGSVSTLTIQRTQQEDSAVYLCASSSGRGNTIYFGEGSWLTVV.

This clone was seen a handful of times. The CDR3 is CASSPPTGPGANVLTF. DNA of the CDR3: TGTGCCAGCTCACCACCTACAGGGCCTGGGGCCAACGTCCTGACTTTC. The gene calls are TRBV18 and TRBJ2-6; maybe TRBD1 (6 bases). The CDR3 loop spans 16 amino acids. The V and J ends lost 0 bases and 2 bases respectively, with 8 bases between them. The germline V gene encodes CDR1 KGHSH and CDR2 LQKENI. The full variable domain, rest sourced from reference TRBV18 and TRBJ2-6, is NAGVMQNPRHLVRRRGQEARLRCSPMKGHSHVYWYRQLPEEGLKFMVYLQKENIIDESGMPKERFSAEFPKEGPSILRIQQVVRGDSAAYFCASSPPTGPGANVLTFGAGSRLTVL.

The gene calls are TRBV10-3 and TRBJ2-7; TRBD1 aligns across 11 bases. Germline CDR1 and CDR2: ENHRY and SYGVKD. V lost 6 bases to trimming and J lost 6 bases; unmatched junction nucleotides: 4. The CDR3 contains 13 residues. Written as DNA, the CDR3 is TGTGCCATCAGGGGAGGACAGGGGGCCGAGCAGTACTTC. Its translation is CAIRGGQGAEQYF.